Listed below are T cell receptor beta chains from one sample, sequenced in a study of T-cell reconstitution after alpha-beta-depleted transplantation in children. TCRdb itself ran the PCR reads through MiXCR, one entry per CDR3 protein. The sample consists of 700,000 to 950,000 distinct CDR3 sequences, 15% to 20% of them appearing once. The sample in question was PBMCs, mostly from graft donor cells, obtained 360 days after TCRalphabeta/CD19-depleted stem cell transplant. The receptors derive from a male patient younger than 18 who had a stem cell transplant for acute lymphoblastic leukemia, so the T cells may come from the graft donor. The CDR3 runs from the conserved cysteine through the conserved F or W. D genes are given only for firm matches. Rows give clone size only sometimes, using once, few, many, or a class for an expanded clone.

size	V	D	J	CDR3	DNA
.	TRBV9	.	TRBJ2-4	CASSVRREGWDNKNIQYF	TGTGCCAGCAGCGTCCGTCGAGAGGGTTGGGACAACAAAAACATTCAGTACTTC
many	TRBV20-1	.	TRBJ2-7	CSARDLPVSSYEQYF	TGCAGTGCTAGAGATCTGCCGGTTTCGTCCTACGAGCAGTACTTC
few	TRBV20-1	.	TRBJ1-2	CSASLGSGYGYTF	TGCAGTGCGAGCCTGGGATCCGGCTATGGCTACACCTTC
few	TRBV2	.	TRBJ1-5	CASSEPSGNQPQHF	TGTGCCAGCAGTGAGCCTAGTGGCAATCAGCCCCAGCATTTT
.	TRBV20-1	.	TRBJ1-4	CSEKGPEKLFF	TGCAGTGAAAAAGGACCAGAAAAACTGTTTTTT
few	TRBV20-1	.	TRBJ2-7	CSADTTYEQYF	TGCAGTGCCGACACAACCTACGAGCAGTACTTC
many	TRBV5-6	TRBD1	TRBJ2-4	CASSQDRGAKNIQYF	TGTGCCAGCAGCCAGGACAGGGGGGCCAAAAACATTCAGTACTTC
few	TRBV11-1	TRBD2	TRBJ2-7	CASSRARSGRSYEQYF	TGTGCCAGCAGCCGAGCTCGTAGCGGGAGATCCTACGAGCAGTACTTC
.	TRBV29-1	.	TRBJ1-2	CSVSASGWDGYTF	TGCAGCGTTTCGGCTAGTGGATGGGATGGCTACACCTTC
.	TRBV25-1	.	TRBJ2-7	CASTNTGGVYEQYF	TGTGCCAGCACCAATACAGGGGGGGTCTACGAGCAGTACTTC
few	TRBV3-1	.	TRBJ2-2	CASSHLSRLDALFGLFF	TGTGCCAGCAGCCACCTATCGCGACTAGACGCCCTCTTCGGGCTGTTTTTT
few	TRBV7-9	.	TRBJ1-1	CASSFDRLGTEAFF	TGTGCCAGCAGCTTTGACAGGTTGGGCACTGAAGCTTTCTTT
many	TRBV7-2	.	TRBJ2-1	CASSVLVATYNEQFF	TGTGCCAGCAGCGTACTAGTGGCAACCTACAATGAGCAGTTCTTC